This T cell receptor (beta chain) emerged from a study of PD-1 blockade in classical Hodgkin lymphoma. Time point denoted: newly diagnosed, previously untreated cHL patient sample. Magnetic negative selection was used to purify CD4+ T cells from thawed PBMCs. As a comparison, the study used PBMCs from newly diagnosed, untreated classical Hodgkin lymphoma. CDR3 length: 14 residues. Trimming left V 1 base short and J 2 bases short, with 8 bases between. Germline V gene data show CDR1 as MNHNS and CDR2 as SASEGT. Study-wide results and limits: The causes of the repertoire differences, possibly disease activity or prior therapy, remain undefined. Compared with healthy donors, newly diagnosed patients reportedly showed lower baseline TCR diversity.

Turning to this clone: Antigen: not known.

The data were produced by immunoSEQ multiplex PCR, yet TCRdb's version contains in-frame clones alone and is incomplete. The table has about 35,000 clones, around 88% seen once. This clonotype was obtained from a human donor with classical Hodgkin lymphoma. The rearrangement links TRBV6-1 to TRBJ1-2, with D unclear. What was sequenced was CD4+ T cells from blood. This CDR3 is CASSEGNKNYGYTF. Here the CDR3 DNA reads TGTGCCAGCAGTGAAGGCAACAAGAACTATGGCTACACCTTC.